This T cell receptor beta chain was recorded in a study of T-cell reconstitution after alpha-beta-depleted transplantation in children (dated by TCRdb to about 2016). Regarding the complete study: T-cell immune reconstitution after TCRalphabeta/CD19-depleted allogeneic hematopoietic cell transplantation in children was quantitatively tracked in the study by means of TCR repertoire profiling.

The library was prepared using PCR. The sequencer listed for this sample is Illumina HiSeq 2500. To normalize quantification of the TCRbeta repertoire, the TCR libraries were built with molecular barcoding that relied on unique molecular identifiers. TCRdb reworked the public reads: Q25 trimming with fastp, MiXCR clone assembly, productive beta chains retained. Identical CDR3 proteins give one entry, which carries the most common genes and DNA. Within this sample are approximately 430,000 distinct CDR3 sequences, with roughly 15% of them counted one time only. The ten most abundant clones make up approximately 29% of the sample. At the junction V is shortened by 4 bases and J by 5 bases, with 12 bases in between. In the germline V gene, CDR1 corresponds to KGHSH and CDR2 to LQKENI. There are 14 amino acids in the CDR3, from cysteine to phenylalanine inclusive. The DNA shown is the 42-base CDR3, in frame from base 1.

This clonotype was seen more than once but under ten times. No antigen is known for it. There are no base qualities to consult, and no much larger clone falls within one base. Paper-wide results and their limitations: Over subsequent months, a decline in hyperexpanded clone frequencies was noted, and after one year, T-cell counts and TCRbeta diversity were mostly ascribed to newly produced T cells. In some patients, the high TCRbeta diversity seen at day 60 was put down to recipient T cells and intrathymic progenitors that had survived conditioning. The apparently early alphabetaT-cell count recovery about two months after transplant was reportedly dependent on only several hundred rapidly expanded clones derived from non-depleted graft cells.

In light of the paper, this sample's treatment or condition label describes: allogeneic hematopoietic cell transplantation with graft depleted of TCRalphabeta T cells and CD19 B cells. Transplant recipients were children who received TCRalphabeta/CD19-depleted allogeneic hematopoietic cell grafts. This chain joins TRBV18 to TRBJ2-1, with the D gene not clear enough to name. The sequence was obtained from a boy in the first two years of life who had a stem cell transplant for Wiskott-Aldrich syndrome, so the T cells may come from the graft donor. The source material was PBMCs, mostly from graft donor cells, sampled 360 days after TCRalphabeta/CD19-depleted stem cell transplant. The CDR3 protein: CASSRPSTNNEQFF. The nucleotides are TGTGCCAGCTCACGACCTAGTACCAACAATGAGCAGTTCTTC.